These 32 T cell receptor beta chains were all obtained from the same sample, sequenced in a study of T cell responses to AZD1222 COVID-19 vaccine. Assay: immunoSEQ multiplex PCR; the TCRdb copy retains only in-frame clones and omits some. The table records roughly 150,000 clones, around 88% of them present only once. Sequencing used peripheral blood, obtained 28 days after the second AZD1222 dose. Source of these receptors: an adult who received the AZD1222 COVID-19 vaccine.

This chain joins TRBV18 and TRBJ1-2; D gene uncertain. Germline V gene lookup returns CDR1 KGHSH and CDR2 LQKENI. The CDR3 consists of 14 residues. The V and J ends lost 0 bases and 4 bases respectively, with 9 bases between them. The CDR3 protein is CASSPPQQIYGYTF. The CDR3 DNA reads TGTGCCAGCTCACCACCTCAACAGATCTATGGCTACACCTTC. The whole variable domain, filled in from reference TRBV18 and TRBJ1-2, reads NAGVMQNPRHLVRRRGQEARLRCSPMKGHSHVYWYRQLPEEGLKFMVYLQKENIIDESGMPKERFSAEFPKEGPSILRIQQVVRGDSAAYFCASSPPQQIYGYTFGSGTRLTVV.

The genes are TRBV6-5 and TRBJ2-3, with 9 bases lining up with TRBD1. The CDR3 length is 13 residues. V lost 8 bases and J lost 1; bases outside the gene matches: 1. Germline V gene data show CDR1 as MNHEY and CDR2 as SVGAGI. CDR3 DNA: TGTGCCAGCGGGGACAGGGGCACAGATACGCAGTATTTT. This codes for CASGDRGTDTQYF.

The chain couples TRBV6-2 or TRBV6-3 to TRBJ1-5, with D possibly TRBD1 on 6 matching bases. The CDR3 is 16 amino acids. Looked up from germline, CDR1 is MNHEY and CDR2 is SVGEGT. Trimming left V 0 bases short and J 6 bases short, with 15 bases between. The CDR3: CASSYSMEGGGQPQHF. DNA for the CDR3: TGTGCCAGCAGTTACTCGATGGAGGGAGGGGGTCAGCCCCAGCATTTT.

V is TRBV7-8 and J is TRBJ1-6, with TRBD1 identical over 7 bases. Germline V gene sequence: CDR1 SGHVS, CDR2 FQNEAQ. CDR3 length: 15 amino acids. V dropped 7 bases and J dropped 6; count of bases not matched to a gene: 9. CDR3 sequence (DNA): TGTGCCAGCACTCCCGGGACAGCTTTTAATTCACCCCTCCACTTT. This gives the protein CASTPGTAFNSPLHF.

CDR3 bases: TGCGCCAGCAGCCAAGCGCCGTGGAGGGATACGCAGTATTTT. Its protein product is CASSQAPWRDTQYF. V gene TRBV4-1 combines with J gene TRBJ2-3; TRBD2 might be the D (5 bases). The V end was cut by 1 base, the J end by 6 bases, with 11 bases between. The germline gives CDR1 MGHRA, CDR2 YSYEKL. This CDR3 has 14 residues.

This clone was detected only a few times. The CDR3 spells CASSDGRDYGYTF. CDR3 sequence (DNA): TGTGCCAGCAGTGATGGGCGGGACTATGGCTACACCTTC. This chain connects TRBV2 to TRBJ1-2; D is undetermined. V lost 3 bases and J lost 3, with 8 bases in between. CDR1 SNHLY and CDR2 FYNNEI come from the germline V gene. This CDR3 comprises 13 residues.

The DNA of the CDR3 is TGTGCCAGCAGCCAAGCGTTGGGCAGGGGGCAGTATTTT. It encodes CASSQALGRGQYF. The chain links TRBV14 to TRBJ2-3, with D possibly TRBD1 on 6 matching bases. CDR1 is SGHDN, CDR2 FVKESK, per germline. Between the trimmed V and J ends, which lost 1 base and 11 bases, there was a span of 13 bases. The CDR3 covers 13 residues.

This clone was detected once. CDR3 bases: TGCGCCAGCAGCAAGCAGCGGGGGGGTCCCCAAGAGACCCAGTACTTC. Translation: CASSKQRGGPQETQYF. V usage is TRBV4-1 and J usage is TRBJ2-5; 10 bases map to TRBD2. This CDR3 has 16 amino acids. Germline V gene lookup returns CDR1 MGHRA and CDR2 YSYEKL. With 5 bases clipped from V and 1 base from J, the junction kept 7 bases outside the gene matches.

V usage is TRBV9 and J usage is TRBJ1-4; D may be TRBD1 (5 bases). CDR3 length: 14 residues. The germline CDR1 and CDR2 sequences are SGDLS and YYNGEE. The germline V and J ends were trimmed by 4 bases and 8 bases, with 15 bases remaining between them. The CDR3 region is CASSTHGTGEKLFF. The CDR3 nucleotides read TGTGCCAGCAGCACACATGGGACCGGAGAAAAACTGTTTTTT.

This sequence joins TRBV7-9 and TRBJ2-3; 9 nucleotides line up with TRBD2. Germline-derived CDR1 and CDR2 are SEHNR and FQNEAQ (reference sequence). Trimming at V came to 1 base and at J to 4 bases, leaving 6 bases not matched to a gene. This CDR3 spans 16 amino acids. CDR3 loop: CASSLGAGGGPDTQYF. In nucleotides, the CDR3 is TGTGCCAGCAGCTTAGGAGCGGGGGGCGGCCCAGATACGCAGTATTTT.

V gene TRBV11-2 combines with J gene TRBJ2-7, with D hard to call. V gave up 1 base and J gave up 6 bases, with 16 bases separating them. The CDR3 runs 15 residues. CDR1 SGHAT and CDR2 FQNNGV come from the germline V gene. The CDR3 DNA sequence: TGTGCCAGCAGCTTAGTCGAGTACGGCGTTAGCGAGCAGTACTTC. Its translation: CASSLVEYGVSEQYF.

The rearrangement uses TRBV5-4 and TRBJ1-1, with D uncertain. Germline-derived CDR1 and CDR2 are SGHNT and YYREEE (reference sequence). There are 15 residues in the CDR3. Trimming took 0 bases from V and 1 from J, leaving 10 bases between them. The CDR3: CASSLEPRPNTEAFF. CDR3 coding DNA: TGTGCCAGCAGCTTGGAGCCCAGACCGAACACTGAAGCTTTCTTT.

This clone was observed a single time. The rearrangement uses TRBV5-1 and TRBJ2-7; D gene ambiguous. Per germline, CDR1 SGHRS and CDR2 YFSETQ. The CDR3 loop spans 12 amino acids. Trimming stripped 5 bases from V and 0 bases from J, with 6 bases between. The CDR3 here is CASRVSSYEQYF. CDR3 in DNA: TGCGCCAGCAGGGTGAGCTCCTACGAGCAGTACTTC.

V is TRBV18 and J is TRBJ1-1; 10 bases line up with TRBD1. CDR1 is KGHSH and CDR2 is LQKENI in the germline V gene. The CDR3 extends over 17 amino acids. With 3 bases clipped from V and 6 bases from J, the junction kept 13 bases outside the gene matches. The CDR3 sequence is CASSPPGTGVFPSEAFF. The CDR3 DNA reads as TGTGCCAGCTCACCTCCTGGGACAGGGGTCTTTCCGTCTGAAGCTTTCTTT.

This clone was detected once. The rearrangement links TRBV7-9 to TRBJ1-1; weak D call: TRBD1 (5 bases). This CDR3 is built from 16 residues. The V gene lost 1 base and the J gene lost 2 bases, with 14 bases spanning the gap. Germline-derived CDR1 and CDR2 are SEHNR and FQNEAQ (reference sequence). The CDR3 DNA sequence: TGTGCCAGCAGCTTAGTTCGCCGAGGGGTTAACACTGAAGCTTTCTTT. This sequence encodes CASSLVRRGVNTEAFF.

The gene calls are TRBV20-1 and TRBJ1-1; D is undetermined. V dropped 5 bases and J dropped 2 bases, with 6 bases sitting between them. In germline, CDR1 is DFQATT, CDR2 SNEGSKA (reference sequence). This CDR3 has 11 residues. CDR3 in amino acids: CSAWGNTEAFF. The CDR3 nucleotides read TGCAGTGCTTGGGGTAACACTGAAGCTTTCTTT.

DNA for the CDR3: TGTGCCAGCAGTTACTCCTCGGGGCAAACCTACGAGCAGTACTTC. Translated: CASSYSSGQTYEQYF. This chain uses TRBV6-5 with TRBJ2-7; possibly TRBD1 or TRBD2 for D (5 bases each). Germline-derived CDR1 and CDR2 are MNHEY and SVGAGI. The CDR3 extends over 15 amino acids. V shed 0 bases and J shed 2 bases, with 11 bases lying between them.

The rearrangement links TRBV5-6 to TRBJ1-3, with a weak D call TRBD1 (5 bases). This CDR3 is 15 amino acids long. V was pared by 5 bases and J by 6 bases, with 18 bases between. Germline V gene lookup returns CDR1 SGHDT and CDR2 YYEEEE. In DNA, the CDR3 is TGTGCCAGCAGACCCTTCGGGGGACTCTTAAACACCATATATTTT. Its protein product is CASRPFGGLLNTIYF. Combining the CDR3 with reference TRBV5-6 and TRBJ1-3 gives the whole variable domain DAGVTQSPTHLIKTRGQQVTLRCSPKSGHDTVSWYQQALGQGPQFIFQYYEEEERQRGNFPDRFSGHQFPNYSSELNVNALLLGDSALYLCASRPFGGLLNTIYFGEGSWLTVV.

V and J are TRBV5-1 and TRBJ1-1; D unclear. The germline V and J ends were trimmed by 0 bases and 5 bases, with 5 bases remaining between them. The CDR3 spans 12 residues. Per the germline V gene, CDR1 is SGHRS and CDR2 is YFSETQ. The CDR3 sequence is CASSLGTTEAFF. CDR3 sequence (DNA): TGCGCCAGCAGCTTGGGTACAACTGAAGCTTTCTTT.

The chain employs TRBV27 and TRBJ1-6; D not certain. Germline CDR1 and CDR2: MNHEY and SMNVEV (reference sequence). The germline V and J ends were trimmed by 8 bases and 10 bases, with 21 bases remaining between them. The CDR3 is 15 amino acids. The chain's CDR3 is CASRPVSRDYSPLHF. CDR3 coding DNA: TGTGCCAGCCGTCCGGTTTCGAGGGATTACTCACCCCTCCACTTT.

The chain has TRBV5-1 and TRBJ2-5, with TRBD1 as a possible D gene (6 bases). The germline V gene encodes CDR1 SGHRS and CDR2 YFSETQ. This CDR3 has 17 residues. V dropped 1 base and J dropped 1 base, with 17 bases sitting between them. The CDR3 region is CASSLRGLGWSQETQYF. The CDR3 nucleotides read TGCGCCAGCAGCTTGAGGGGGTTGGGGTGGTCCCAAGAGACCCAGTACTTC. Full variable domain (missing parts from reference TRBV5-1 and TRBJ2-5): KAGVTQTPRYLIKTRGQQVTLSCSPISGHRSVSWYQQTPGQGLQFLFEYFSETQRNKGNFPGRFSGRQFSNSRSEMNVSTLELGDSALYLCASSLRGLGWSQETQYFGPGTRLLVL.

This clone was seen just once. V usage is TRBV7-2 and J usage is TRBJ1-2; 7 bases map to TRBD1. The CDR3 is 15 residues long. V lost 5 bases and J lost 4; bases outside the gene matches: 10. From germline, CDR1 is SGHTA and CDR2 FQGNSA. CDR3 region: CASSQMGGTVYGYTF. The CDR3 DNA sequence: TGTGCCAGCAGCCAAATGGGCGGGACAGTCTATGGCTACACCTTC. Based on the CDR3 plus reference TRBV7-2 and TRBJ1-2, the full variable domain is GAGVSQSPSNKVTEKGKDVELRCDPISGHTALYWYRQSLGQGLEFLIYFQGNSAPDKSGLPSDRFSAERTGGSVSTLTIQRTQQEDSAVYLCASSQMGGTVYGYTFGSGTRLTVV.

The chain combines TRBV18 with TRBJ2-4; D could derive from TRBD1 or TRBD2 (6 bases each). This CDR3 is built from 14 residues. V lost 4 bases and J lost 9, with 16 bases in between. The germline gives CDR1 KGHSH, CDR2 LQKENI. CDR3 DNA: TGTGCCAGCTCACAACCCGGTGAGGGGGGCATTCAGTACTTC. Its translation is CASSQPGEGGIQYF. Full variable domain (rest looked up from reference TRBV18 and TRBJ2-4): NAGVMQNPRHLVRRRGQEARLRCSPMKGHSHVYWYRQLPEEGLKFMVYLQKENIIDESGMPKERFSAEFPKEGPSILRIQQVVRGDSAAYFCASSQPGEGGIQYFGAGTRLSVL.

This clone came up a few times. The gene calls are TRBV4-2 and TRBJ1-5, with D maybe TRBD1 (6 bases). Between the trimmed V and J ends, which lost 4 bases and 2 bases, there was a span of 9 bases. The V gene's germline CDR1 is LGHNA and CDR2 YNFKEQ. The CDR3 loop spans 14 amino acids. The CDR3 sequence: CASSPRQGNQPQHF. CDR3 DNA sequence: TGTGCCAGCAGCCCCAGACAGGGCAATCAGCCCCAGCATTTT.

The V gene is TRBV2, the J gene TRBJ2-6, with 9 positions matching TRBD1. CDR3 length: 17 residues. V lost 6 bases, J lost 0 bases, and 6 bases stayed unmatched. In germline, CDR1 is SNHLY, CDR2 FYNNEI. The CDR3 DNA sequence: TGTGCCAGCAGGAGGGGGACAGGGAGCTCTGGGGCCAACGTCCTGACTTTC. Residues: CASRRGTGSSGANVLTF.

The V and J genes are TRBV9 and TRBJ1-5; 12 nucleotides align to TRBD1. Trimming at V came to 3 bases and at J to 11 bases, leaving 18 bases not matched to a gene. Germline V gives CDR1 SGDLS, CDR2 YYNGEE. The CDR3 sequence is 18 residues long. The CDR3 sequence: CASSARDRGRLCIRAQHF. In DNA form, the CDR3 reads TGTGCCAGCAGCGCCCGGGACAGGGGGCGTCTGTGCATCAGGGCCCAGCATTTT.

This CDR3 reads CASSPQRNQPQHF. Written as DNA, the CDR3 is TGTGCCAGCAGCCCGCAGCGGAATCAGCCCCAGCATTTT. This chain joins TRBV7-8 and TRBJ1-5; D remains unclear. Germline V lookup: CDR1 SGHVS, CDR2 FQNEAQ. The V end lost 5 bases, the J end lost 4 bases, and 9 bases lay between the germline ends. The CDR3 extends over 13 amino acids.

This clone was detected once. V and J are TRBV7-2 and TRBJ1-3, with a weak D call TRBD1 (5 bases). V lost 8 bases and J lost 2, with 16 bases in between. CDR1 is SGHTA, CDR2 FQGNSA, per germline. CDR3 length: 15 residues. CDR3 sequence: CASFGGPRAGNTIYF. The CDR3 DNA reads as TGTGCCAGCTTCGGAGGGCCCAGGGCTGGAAACACCATATATTTT.

The chain couples TRBV5-1 to TRBJ2-7; 7 nucleotides align to TRBD2. Trimming took 0 bases from V and 2 from J; bases not matched to a gene: 2. CDR1 is SGHRS and CDR2 is YFSETQ in the germline V gene. The CDR3 is 14 residues long. The CDR3 bases are TGCGCCAGCAGCTTGGCGGCGGGGGCCTACGAGCAGTACTTC. Protein product: CASSLAAGAYEQYF.

V gene TRBV27 combines with J gene TRBJ2-5, with TRBD2 matching over 13 bases. Germline values: CDR1 MNHEY, CDR2 SMNVEV (reference sequence). This CDR3 is built from 15 residues. After removal of 2 bases from V and 5 bases from J, the junction contained 2 bases not matched to a gene. CDR3 bases: TGTGCCAGCAGTTTAGGACTAGCGGGGGTGGAGACCCAGTACTTC. Protein sequence: CASSLGLAGVETQYF.

This clone was recorded a few times. The chain has TRBV19 and TRBJ1-1, with a possible D match to TRBD1 (6 bases). This CDR3 contains 12 residues. V lost 7 bases, J lost 5 bases, and 11 bases lay in between. CDR1 is LNHDA and CDR2 is SQIVND in the germline V gene (reference sequence). CDR3 bases: TGTGCCAGTAAGGGGGGGGTGACTGAAGCTTTCTTT. It specifies CASKGGVTEAFF. Drawing the rest from reference TRBV19 and TRBJ1-1, the complete variable domain is DGGITQSPKYLFRKEGQNVTLSCEQNLNHDAMYWYRQDPGQGLRLIYYSQIVNDFQKGDIAEGYSVSREKKESFPLTVTSAQKNPTAFYLCASKGGVTEAFFGQGTRLTVV.

This chain links TRBV19 with TRBJ2-3; D is uncertain. V was shortened by 1 base and J by 6 bases, with 8 bases between the two germline ends. Germline CDR1 is LNHDA and CDR2 is SQIVND (reference sequence). CDR3 length: 13 amino acids. The CDR3 region has the DNA TGTGCCAGTAGTATAGGGGGTCGGGATACGCAGTATTTT. Translating it yields CASSIGGRDTQYF.